This T cell receptor (beta chain) comes out of a study of T-cell reconstitution after alpha-beta-depleted transplantation in children. Whole-study findings and limits: By about two months after transplant, alpha-beta T cells reportedly arose from several hundred graft clones that had expanded.

CDR1 and CDR2 (germline): SGHNT, YENEEA. The CDR3 is 15 residues long. Trimming took 5 bases from V and 0 from J; bases not matched to a gene: 2. Preparation of the TCRbeta library was carried out with unique molecular identifiers. TCRdb re-called the PCR reads with MiXCR, one entry per CDR3 protein. The repertoire holds approximately 44,000 distinct CDR3 sequences, with about 5.7% as singletons. This clonotype came up many times. The antigen remains undetermined. The sequencing used PBMCs, mostly from graft donor cells, collected 60 days after TCRalphabeta/CD19-depleted stem cell transplant. The TCR comes from a female patient younger than 10 who had a stem cell transplant for aplastic anemia, so the T cells may come from the graft donor. V is TRBV11-3 and J is TRBJ2-3, with 10 positions matching TRBD2. The CDR3 bases are TGTGCCAGCAGCATACTAGCGGGAAGCACAGATACGCAGTATTTT. As protein: CASSILAGSTDTQYF.